The clone carrying this TCR beta chain was detected only a few times. Its antigen is currently unknown. The sample belongs to a study of blood T cells in healthy people across ages. Those donating, healthy Caucasian individuals from Russia, were aged about 6 to 90. Each sample gave at least 6.5 million isolated PBMCs. A minimum of 5 micrograms of total RNA was extracted per sample. Study-level points and caveats: Across the age range, TCR beta diversity per million T cells fell in a roughly linear way.

Using a J-beta primer mix together with a sample-barcoded 5' primer, a second PCR was run for about 6 to 11 cycles. In TCRdb, the 5' RACE reads were re-called with MiXCR into one record per CDR3 protein. The top ten hold roughly 30% of the sample, which has hundreds of thousands of distinct CDR3 sequences, 45% to 50% seen once. The receptor comes from a woman aged 60-70 years in good health. What was sequenced was blood.

CDR3: CSARDRTSGRYEQYF. CDR3 in DNA: TGCAGTGCTAGAGATAGAACTAGCGGGAGGTACGAGCAGTACTTC. J is TRBJ2-7 and V is TRBV20-1; TRBD2 matches at 12 bases. CDR1 and CDR2 (germline): DFQATT, SNEGSKA (reference sequence). V lost 0 bases to trimming and J lost 4 bases; unmatched junction nucleotides: 4. The CDR3 totals 15 residues.